Below, 32 T cell receptor beta chains from the same sample are listed, as sequenced in a study of blood T cells in healthy people across ages. Primers used in a second PCR of about 6 to 11 cycles were a sample-barcoded 5' primer and a J-beta primer mix. TCRdb re-analysed the 5' RACE reads in MiXCR, keeping a single row per CDR3 protein. Seen here are almost 550,000 distinct CDR3 sequences, around 24% observed once, and the top ten hold around 10%. Another study also made use of these data, one on T cells of mothers and their children.

The specimen was blood. The receptor set was obtained from a boy between 10 and 17 years old in good health.

The CDR3 is CASSIGTGLRPLHF. DNA for the CDR3: TGCGCCAGCAGCATAGGGACAGGGTTGAGACCCCTCCACTTT. V is TRBV5-1 and J is TRBJ1-6; TRBD1 aligns across 9 bases. The V gene's germline CDR1 is SGHRS and CDR2 YFSETQ. The CDR3 runs to 14 residues. J lost 12 bases, V lost 4 bases, and 8 bases had no gene match.

J is TRBJ2-2 and V is TRBV29-1; D gene ambiguous. CDR3 length: 15 amino acids. Trimming stripped 3 bases from V and 1 base from J, with 12 bases between. From germline, CDR1 is SQVTM and CDR2 ANQGSEA. CDR3: CSVEIPQRNTGELFF. DNA for the CDR3: TGCAGCGTTGAGATCCCTCAACGGAACACCGGGGAGCTGTTTTTT.

The chain uses TRBV7-2 and TRBJ1-1; tentative D call: TRBD1 (5 bases). The CDR3 extends over 13 amino acids. The V and J ends lost 6 bases and 6 bases respectively, with 14 bases between them. Germline V gives CDR1 SGHTA, CDR2 FQGNSA. Here the CDR3 reads CASSWDRAPEAFF. In nucleotides, the CDR3 is TGTGCCAGCAGTTGGGACCGAGCACCTGAAGCTTTCTTT.

The V call is TRBV6-2 or TRBV6-3, the J call TRBJ1-1; D is undetermined. Between the trimmed V and J ends, which lost 4 bases and 5 bases, there was a span of 8 bases. Germline assignment: CDR1 MNHEY and CDR2 SVGEGT. The length of the CDR3 is 12 residues. The CDR3 bases are TGTGCCAGCAGTTCCCCTTATACTGAAGCTTTCTTT. Its translation is CASSSPYTEAFF.

This clonotype was observed a handful of times. J is TRBJ1-5 and V is TRBV7-2; D unclear. V was shortened by 1 base and J by 2 bases, with 9 bases between the two germline ends. The germline V gene encodes CDR1 SGHTA and CDR2 FQGNSA. The CDR3 extends over 15 amino acids. The CDR3 reads CASSLGVTGNQPQHF. The DNA for the CDR3 is TGTGCCAGCAGCTTAGGTGTCACCGGCAATCAGCCCCAGCATTTT.

The J gene is TRBJ2-1, the V gene TRBV20-1, with 9 bases that match TRBD2. From germline, CDR1 is DFQATT and CDR2 SNEGSKA (reference sequence). The CDR3 is made up of 16 amino acids. With V trimmed by 6 bases and J by 0 bases, 9 bases remained unmatched. The CDR3 spells CSAREGSGSSYNEQFF. The CDR3 DNA follows: TGCAGTGCCCGCGAGGGTAGCGGGAGCTCCTACAATGAGCAGTTCTTC.

This clonotype has only a few counts. In nucleotides, the CDR3 is TGCAGTGCTAGAGAAGAGGCCAGGATCATCCGAAACAGCAATCAGCCCCAGCATTTT. It specifies CSAREEARIIRNSNQPQHF. This chain joins TRBV20-1 and TRBJ1-5; unclear D gene. V lost 0 bases to trimming and J lost 1 base, with 22 bases between them. Germline V gene sequence: CDR1 DFQATT, CDR2 SNEGSKA (reference sequence). The CDR3 is made up of 19 amino acids.

Comments on this clonotype: At one boundary the junction diverges from the germline segment, which might be a read error. This chain links TRBV20-1 with TRBJ1-4; D call uncertain. CDR3 length: 12 residues. Germline V CDR1 and CDR2: DFQATT, SNEGSKA (reference sequence). DNA for the CDR3: TGCAGTGCTCTGGGCCTTAATGAAGAACTGTTTTTT. It translates to CSALGLNEELFF.

Only a few counts were recorded for this clonotype. The CDR3 DNA is TGTGCCAGCAGCTTAGACCAGAACTGGGAGACCCAGTACTTC. Amino acid sequence: CASSLDQNWETQYF. This chain joins TRBV7-2 and TRBJ2-5; D unclear. Germline CDR1 is SGHTA and CDR2 is FQGNSA. The CDR3 covers 14 residues. V dropped 1 base and J dropped 5 bases, with 11 bases sitting between them. The full variable domain, completed using reference TRBV7-2 and TRBJ2-5, is GAGVSQSPSNKVTEKGKDVELRCDPISGHTALYWYRQSLGQGLEFLIYFQGNSAPDKSGLPSDRFSAERTGGSVSTLTIQRTQQEDSAVYLCASSLDQNWETQYFGPGTRLLVL.

The rearrangement uses TRBV6-4 and TRBJ1-1; 8 nucleotides match TRBD1. Germline CDR1 and CDR2: MRHNA and SNTAGT. This CDR3 is 14 amino acids long. V trimming: 5 bases; J trimming: 4 bases; junction bases outside the gene matches: 6. CDR3 region: CASSPSTGGTEAFF. The CDR3 nucleotides read TGTGCCAGCAGTCCTTCCACAGGGGGCACTGAAGCTTTCTTT.

The chain couples TRBV28 to TRBJ2-2; D may be TRBD2 (6 bases). Trimming left V 2 bases short and J 2 bases short, with 12 bases between. Germline V gene lookup returns CDR1 MDHEN and CDR2 SYDVKM. The CDR3 is made up of 16 amino acids. DNA of the CDR3: TGTGCCAGCAGTTTACCCGGGGGATTTAACACCGGGGAGCTGTTTTTT. Protein: CASSLPGGFNTGELFF.

V usage is TRBV2 and J usage is TRBJ2-1; D might be TRBD1 (6 bases). The DNA end lines up better with TRBJ2-7; the J call may be wrong. The CDR3 runs to 16 residues. Germline assignment: CDR1 SNHLY and CDR2 FYNNEI. The CDR3 bases are TGTGCCAGCAGTGAAGCGCGGGCAGGGGCCTCCTACGAGCAGTACTTC. As protein: CASSEARAGASYEQYF.

V is TRBV9 and J is TRBJ2-3; TRBD2 matches 11 bases. The CDR3 consists of 16 residues. CDR1 and CDR2 (germline): SGDLS, YYNGEE. J gave up 6 bases and V 3 bases, and 9 bases lay outside the gene matches. The DNA of the CDR3 is TGTGCCAGCAGCGCGGCAGGTAGCGGGGGGGCGGATACGCAGTATTTT. Amino acid sequence: CASSAAGSGGADTQYF.

The rearrangement uses TRBV27 and TRBJ2-5; the match to TRBD2 covers 8 bases. CDR3 length: 13 amino acids. The germline gives CDR1 MNHEY, CDR2 SMNVEV (reference sequence). J lost 5 bases, V lost 6 bases, and 5 bases had no gene match. The CDR3 loop reads CASRERGTETQYF. The CDR3 DNA follows: TGTGCCAGCAGAGAGCGGGGGACGGAGACCCAGTACTTC.

This chain uses TRBV28 with TRBJ2-5; D is possibly TRBD1 or TRBD2 (5 bases each). The J call may not be correct, given that the DNA end is closer to TRBJ2-7. Looked up from germline, CDR1 is MDHEN and CDR2 is SYDVKM. This CDR3 is 12 amino acids long. The CDR3 reads CASRQGRNEQYF. The CDR3, as DNA: TGTGCCAGCAGGCAGGGACGTAACGAGCAGTACTTC.

This clonotype came up a few times. This chain joins TRBV5-4 and TRBJ2-3, with 10 nucleotides matching TRBD2. The germline V gene encodes CDR1 SGHNT and CDR2 YYREEE (reference sequence). The trim removed 3 bases at V and 2 bases at J, leaving 6 bases unmatched. The CDR3 extends over 16 amino acids. The CDR3 DNA sequence: TGTGCCAGCAGCTATAGACTAGCGGGTATCACAGATACGCAGTATTTT. It encodes CASSYRLAGITDTQYF.

The chain employs TRBV18 and TRBJ2-1, with 8 bases that match TRBD1. The ends lost 2 bases at V and 4 bases at J; junction bases unmatched: 10. Germline loops: CDR1 KGHSH, CDR2 LQKENI. The CDR3 length is 17 residues. CDR3 amino acids: CASSPWAGGLIYNEQFF. CDR3 DNA sequence: TGTGCCAGCTCACCATGGGCAGGGGGCCTAATTTACAATGAGCAGTTCTTC.

Of note for this clonotype: Germline is not matched at one junction end, which may reflect a read error. V and J are TRBV4-3 and TRBJ1-4; D is unresolved. Germline values: CDR1 LGHNA, CDR2 YSLEER. This CDR3 has 15 residues. The CDR3 loop reads CASSQDGRTNEKPFF. Here the CDR3 DNA reads TGCGCCAGCAGCCAAGATGGCAGAACTAATGAAAAACCGTTTTTT.

The V and J genes are TRBV11-3 and TRBJ1-1, with D unresolved. This CDR3 region has 15 residues. V was shortened by 5 bases and J by 8 bases, with 21 bases between the two germline ends. Germline V gene sequence: CDR1 SGHNT, CDR2 YENEEA. This CDR3 is CASSQTAGPFSEAFF. The CDR3 DNA reads TGTGCCAGCAGCCAAACGGCAGGCCCATTTTCCGAAGCTTTCTTT. Using reference TRBV11-3 and TRBJ1-1 for the parts outside the CDR3, the full variable domain is EAGVVQSPRYKIIEKKQPVAFWCNPISGHNTLYWYLQNLGQGPELLIRYENEEAVDDSQLPKDRFSAERLKGVDSTLKIQPAELGDSAVYLCASSQTAGPFSEAFFGQGTRLTVV.

This clonotype was counted only a few times. The chain recombines TRBV7-3 with TRBJ2-7; D is unclear. V gave up 5 bases and J gave up 6 bases, with 14 bases separating them. Germline loops: CDR1 SGHTA, CDR2 FQGTGA. The CDR3 extends over 13 amino acids. CDR3 nucleotide sequence: TGTGCCAGCAGCGAATCTAGGGCAGGCGAGCAGTACTTC. Its protein is CASSESRAGEQYF.

V is TRBV7-3 and J is TRBJ2-3; D possibly corresponds to TRBD1 (6 bases). V gave up 4 bases and J gave up 5 bases, with 16 bases separating them. CDR3 length: 15 amino acids. CDR1 is SGHTA and CDR2 is FQGTGA in the germline V gene. CDR3 loop: CASSSQGNWLDTQYF. The CDR3 region has the DNA TGTGCCAGCAGCTCCCAGGGGAACTGGTTAGATACGCAGTATTTT.

This clonotype was observed once. The rearrangement joins TRBV20-1 to TRBJ2-2; TRBD2 matches 8 bases. Trimming at V came to 5 bases and at J to 0 bases, leaving 2 bases not matched to a gene. The CDR3 is 14 amino acids. Germline lookup yields CDR1 DFQATT and CDR2 SNEGSKA (reference sequence). CDR3 amino acids: CSARSGTNTGELFF. The CDR3 DNA sequence: TGCAGTGCTCGTAGCGGGACGAACACCGGGGAGCTGTTTTTT.

This chain joins TRBV28 and TRBJ1-1; 7 bases line up with TRBD1. With V trimmed by 5 bases and J by 11 bases, 14 bases remained unmatched. Germline V gene data show CDR1 as MDHEN and CDR2 as SYDVKM. This CDR3 is 14 amino acids long. CDR3 residues: CASSGPGQILGAFF. In DNA form, the CDR3 reads TGTGCCAGCAGTGGACCGGGACAGATTCTAGGGGCTTTCTTT.

The gene calls are TRBV21-1 and TRBJ2-5; TRBD2 is taken as the D call from the table, unchecked against the DNA. The J call may be mistaken, given a closer DNA end match to TRBJ2-7. TRBV21-1 corresponds to a pseudogene. This CDR3 has 17 residues. The CDR3 DNA follows: TGTGCCAGCAGCATCGGGACATTTCACGCGCGGGACTACGAGCAGTACTTC. It codes for CASSIGTFHARDYEQYF.

V gene TRBV28 combines with J gene TRBJ1-2; 7 positions match TRBD1. The CDR3 runs to 13 residues. The germline CDR1 and CDR2 sequences are MDHEN and SYDVKM. V dropped 6 bases and J dropped 6; count of bases not matched to a gene: 7. The chain's CDR3 is CASRRGGADGYTF. The CDR3 bases are TGTGCCAGCAGGCGAGGGGGCGCGGATGGCTACACCTTC.

This clonotype was detected a few times. V and J are TRBV5-1 and TRBJ1-5, with D unresolved. There are 15 residues in the CDR3. V was clipped by 0 bases and J by 7 bases, with 14 bases between them. Germline CDR1 is SGHRS and CDR2 is YFSETQ. The CDR3 reads CASSLEGQVEQPQHF. DNA of the CDR3: TGCGCCAGCAGCTTGGAGGGCCAGGTAGAGCAGCCCCAGCATTTT. Variable domain in full (rest from reference TRBV5-1 and TRBJ1-5): KAGVTQTPRYLIKTRGQQVTLSCSPISGHRSVSWYQQTPGQGLQFLFEYFSETQRNKGNFPGRFSGRQFSNSRSEMNVSTLELGDSALYLCASSLEGQVEQPQHFGDGTRLSIL.

This clonotype was counted only a few times. The chain recombines TRBV4-3 with TRBJ2-7; D might be TRBD1 or TRBD2, each matching 6 bases. The J call may be incorrect, as the DNA end agrees better with TRBJ2-1. Germline V gene sequence: CDR1 LGHNA, CDR2 YSLEER. The CDR3 loop spans 16 amino acids. In nucleotides, the CDR3 is TGCGCCAGCAGCCAAGGTCTAAGGGGGGCCTACAATGAGCAGTTCTTC. It translates to CASSQGLRGAYNEQFF.

In this sample, this clonotype turned up many times. The chain uses TRBV4-2 and TRBJ2-1; the D gene is possibly TRBD2 (7 bases). Germline values: CDR1 LGHNA, CDR2 YNFKEQ. The V end was cut by 3 bases, the J end by 6 bases, with 18 bases between. The CDR3 is 16 amino acids. Here the CDR3 reads CASSHPPGGQSNEQFF. CDR3 sequence (DNA): TGTGCCAGCAGCCACCCCCCGGGGGGCCAGAGCAATGAGCAGTTCTTC.

This clonotype has a handful of counts. The chain combines TRBV11-2 with TRBJ1-1; D is uncertain. The CDR3 length is 16 residues. Germline CDR1 and CDR2: SGHAT and FQNNGV. V lost 1 base, J lost 5 bases, and 17 bases lay in between. The CDR3 sequence: CASSLVRPGPGTEAFF. The CDR3 DNA sequence: TGTGCCAGCAGCTTAGTCCGCCCCGGCCCTGGGACTGAAGCTTTCTTT.

This clonotype was seen a handful of times. This CDR3 reads CASSLSRRSSYGYTF. The CDR3 DNA follows: TGTGCCAGCAGTTTATCGAGGCGGTCTTCGTATGGCTACACCTTC. The chain couples TRBV27 to TRBJ1-2, with D hard to call. The CDR3 has 15 amino acids. Germline V gives CDR1 MNHEY, CDR2 SMNVEV (reference sequence). V was trimmed by 0 bases and J by 5 bases, leaving 13 bases between them.

This rearrangement joins TRBV3-1 to TRBJ2-4; tentatively, D is TRBD1 (5 bases). This CDR3 comprises 17 residues. The ends were cut back, 3 bases at V and 2 bases at J, with 17 bases in the middle. CDR1 is LGHDT, CDR2 YNNKEL, per germline (reference sequence). The CDR3 here is CASSQAPFVGPKNIQYF. For the CDR3, the DNA is TGTGCCAGCAGCCAGGCCCCCTTTGTGGGGCCCAAAAACATTCAGTACTTC.

The chain couples TRBV7-2 to TRBJ2-3; D is unresolved. This CDR3 has 15 amino acids. V lost 3 bases to trimming and J lost 4 bases, with 14 bases between them. Germline V CDR1 and CDR2: SGHTA, FQGNSA. In DNA, the CDR3 is TGTGCCAGCAGCTTTGGCAAGGGCCTGCCAGATACGCAGTATTTT. This encodes CASSFGKGLPDTQYF.